The 21 T cell receptor beta chains given below trace back to one sample, sequenced in a study of blood T cell repertoires in COVID-19. Generated by immunoSEQ multiplex PCR, the TCRdb table keeps only in-frame clones and is missing some. The repertoire holds roughly 130,000 clones, with around 89% as singletons. The sample comprised peripheral blood. The receptors derive from a human donor with COVID-19, enrolled during active disease. The donor label of this sample is uncertain.

The chain links TRBV6-4 to TRBJ2-7; 9 bases match TRBD2. Trimming took 3 bases from V and 0 from J; bases not matched to a gene: 12. The germline CDR1 and CDR2 sequences are MRHNA and SNTAGT. The CDR3 has 18 amino acids. The CDR3 nucleotides read TGTGCCAGCAGTGATTGGGAGCGGGGGGCCCGCTTCTCCTACGAGCAGTACTTC. Protein sequence: CASSDWERGARFSYEQYF.

The V call is TRBV2, the J call TRBJ2-1; TRBD2 agrees at 11 bases. Trimming at V came to 8 bases and at J to 7 bases, leaving 10 bases not matched to a gene. This CDR3 region has 15 residues. Germline V gene sequence: CDR1 SNHLY, CDR2 FYNNEI. The CDR3 protein is CASLLRTSGYNEQFF. The CDR3 nucleotides are TGTGCCAGCCTCCTTAGGACTAGCGGGTATAATGAGCAGTTCTTC.

The chain has TRBV6-5 and TRBJ1-5, with D perhaps matching TRBD1 (6 bases). CDR1 MNHEY and CDR2 SVGAGI come from the germline V gene. The CDR3 is 13 residues long. With 6 bases removed from V and 7 bases from J, the gap between germline ends came to 13 bases. CDR3 sequence: CASRPYREQPQHF. CDR3 DNA sequence: TGTGCCAGCAGACCATACAGGGAACAGCCCCAGCATTTT.

The V call is TRBV4-1, the J call TRBJ2-3; 8 bases are shared with TRBD1. Germline CDR1 is MGHRA and CDR2 is YSYEKL. J was trimmed by 3 bases and V by 4 bases; bases with no gene match: 12. The CDR3 totals 17 residues. CDR3 residues: CASSPPGVQGATDTQYF. CDR3 coding DNA: TGCGCCAGCAGCCCGCCCGGGGTCCAGGGGGCGACAGATACGCAGTATTTT.

This clone was found once. The chain links TRBV5-1 to TRBJ2-5; 8 bases fit TRBD2. This CDR3 has 17 residues. Unmatched junction bases numbered 14, after V lost 4 bases and J lost 3 bases. Germline CDR1 SGHRS, CDR2 YFSETQ. The CDR3 region is CASSPLPGAAGEETQYF. As DNA, the CDR3 is TGCGCCAGCAGCCCTCTCCCGGGGGCAGCGGGGGAAGAGACCCAGTACTTC.

The rearrangement links TRBV5-1 to TRBJ2-7; 9 bases agree with TRBD1. The CDR3 is made up of 13 amino acids. Trimming removed 5 bases from V and 3 bases from J; junction bases left unmatched: 3. Looked up from germline, CDR1 is SGHRS and CDR2 is YFSETQ. The CDR3: CASRWDRDYEQYF. In nucleotides, the CDR3 is TGCGCCAGCAGATGGGACAGGGACTACGAGCAGTACTTC.

The chain joins TRBV29-1 to TRBJ1-2; no clear D gene. CDR1 is SQVTM and CDR2 is ANQGSEA in the germline V gene. CDR3 length equals 10 residues. V was cut by 3 bases and J by 6 bases, with 5 bases left in between. The CDR3 DNA is TGCAGCGTTGAGGAGGATGGCTACACCTTC. Translation gives CSVEEDGYTF.

The chain couples TRBV30 to TRBJ1-2; 12 bases fit TRBD1. Germline V gene data show CDR1 as GTSNPN and CDR2 as SVGIG (reference sequence). The V and J ends lost 3 bases and 2 bases, in that order; junction bases with no gene match: 7. The CDR3 consists of 16 residues. The DNA for the CDR3 is TGTGCCTGGAGAGGGACAGGGGGCACTTCAAACTATGGCTACACCTTC. Translated, it gives CAWRGTGGTSNYGYTF.

The chain couples TRBV5-1 to TRBJ2-7; TRBD1 matches 10 bases. The length of the CDR3 is 15 residues. CDR1 is SGHRS and CDR2 is YFSETQ in the germline V gene. The trim removed 0 bases at V and 6 bases at J, leaving 6 bases unmatched. The CDR3 region is CASSLGDRGLAEQYF. In DNA, the CDR3 is TGCGCCAGCAGCTTGGGTGACAGGGGGCTCGCCGAGCAGTACTTC.

The chain is built from TRBV5-1 and TRBJ2-1; 7 nucleotides line up with TRBD1. The CDR3 covers 12 residues. Germline CDR1 is SGHRS and CDR2 is YFSETQ. The V and J ends lost 4 bases and 9 bases, in that order; junction bases with no gene match: 4. The DNA for the CDR3 is TGCGCCAGCAGCCCACAGGGGTCTGAGCAGTTCTTC. This sequence encodes CASSPQGSEQFF.

The gene calls are TRBV7-2 and TRBJ2-5; TRBD2 matches 9 bases. CDR3 length equals 16 residues. V trimming: 5 bases; J trimming: 4 bases; junction bases outside the gene matches: 11. CDR1 SGHTA and CDR2 FQGNSA come from the germline V gene. CDR3 in DNA: TGTGCCAGCAGCCTTAATAGCGGGGGTTGGGGAGAGACCCAGTACTTC. Its protein is CASSLNSGGWGETQYF.

This chain joins TRBV7-2 and TRBJ2-7, with D possibly TRBD2 on 7 matching bases. There are 13 residues in the CDR3. In germline, CDR1 is SGHTA, CDR2 FQGNSA. V was pared by 8 bases and J by 7 bases, with 18 bases between. CDR3 nucleotide sequence: TGTGCCAGCCGCCCTGGGGGGGGGCGGGAGCAGTACTTC. Translation gives CASRPGGGREQYF.

The gene calls are TRBV6-5 and TRBJ1-1, with D perhaps TRBD1 (6 bases). The V and J ends lost 6 bases and 1 base respectively, with 12 bases between them. The CDR3 has 14 amino acids. In germline, CDR1 is MNHEY, CDR2 SVGAGI. The CDR3 sequence: CASRSGTKNTEAFF. In nucleotides, the CDR3 is TGTGCCAGCAGATCCGGGACAAAGAACACTGAAGCTTTCTTT.

The genes are TRBV6-5 and TRBJ2-7, with 8 bases fitting TRBD2. The CDR3 covers 15 residues. V was pared by 0 bases and J by 4 bases, with 5 bases of the junction left unmatched. Germline CDR1 MNHEY, CDR2 SVGAGI. The CDR3 DNA follows: TGTGCCAGCAGTTACTCGAGCGGGAGTGCTTACGAGCAGTACTTC. Translated, it gives CASSYSSGSAYEQYF.

This clone was found once. CDR3 region: CASSLVSDTQYF. DNA of the CDR3: TGCGCCAGCAGCTTGGTCTCAGATACGCAGTATTTT. The chain uses TRBV5-1 and TRBJ2-3, with D unclear. The V end lost 0 bases, the J end lost 4 bases, and 3 bases lay between the germline ends. CDR1 and CDR2 (germline): SGHRS, YFSETQ. The CDR3 totals 12 residues. The whole variable domain, filled in from reference TRBV5-1 and TRBJ2-3, reads KAGVTQTPRYLIKTRGQQVTLSCSPISGHRSVSWYQQTPGQGLQFLFEYFSETQRNKGNFPGRFSGRQFSNSRSEMNVSTLELGDSALYLCASSLVSDTQYFGPGTRLTVL.

The J gene is TRBJ2-7, the V gene TRBV15; 8 bases line up with TRBD1. Germline values: CDR1 LNHNV, CDR2 YYDKDF (reference sequence). The CDR3 runs 17 residues. Losses at the gene ends were 4 bases for V and 7 bases for J; bases not matched to a gene: 18. The CDR3 nucleotides read TGTGCCACCAGCACCCGAAGACCCTTTGACAGACAGGGGGAGCAGTACTTC. Translation: CATSTRRPFDRQGEQYF.

This clone was seen a single time. This chain joins TRBV6-5 and TRBJ1-3, with TRBD1 matching 8 bases. Germline V gene lookup returns CDR1 MNHEY and CDR2 SVGAGI. J was trimmed by 4 bases and V by 6 bases; bases with no gene match: 8. The CDR3 is made up of 15 amino acids. The CDR3 DNA reads TGTGCCAGCAGAGGGGGACAGGTGGGAGGAAACACCATATATTTT. It codes for CASRGGQVGGNTIYF.

The V call is TRBV14, the J call TRBJ2-1; TRBD2 aligns across 9 bases. Trimming removed 6 bases from V and 6 bases from J; junction bases left unmatched: 6. The CDR3 length is 14 residues. Germline V gene lookup returns CDR1 SGHDN and CDR2 FVKESK. The CDR3, as DNA: TGTGCCAGCAGTCCCGGGACTAGCAGCAATGAGCAGTTCTTC. It specifies CASSPGTSSNEQFF.

V usage is TRBV4-1 and J usage is TRBJ2-1; 12 positions agree with TRBD2. Germline CDR1 is MGHRA and CDR2 is YSYEKL. The CDR3 totals 18 residues. The trim removed 4 bases at V and 0 bases at J, leaving 7 bases unmatched. CDR3 nucleotides: TGCGCCAGCAGCCGCGGGACTAGCGGGCTCCTCTCCTACAATGAGCAGTTCTTC. Its translation is CASSRGTSGLLSYNEQFF.

This clone was counted a single time. J is TRBJ2-5 and V is TRBV11-3; possible D gene TRBD2, 5 bases. Per germline, CDR1 SGHNT and CDR2 YENEEA. Trimming stripped 8 bases from V and 1 base from J, with 17 bases between. The CDR3 has 15 residues. CDR3 loop: CASAVRSSLQETQYF. CDR3 coding DNA: TGTGCCAGCGCCGTAAGGTCTAGCCTCCAAGAGACCCAGTACTTC.

The gene calls are TRBV5-4 and TRBJ2-7, with 8 bases lining up with TRBD2. CDR1 is SGHNT and CDR2 is YYREEE in the germline V gene (reference sequence). J was trimmed by 6 bases and V by 0 bases; bases with no gene match: 17. The CDR3 totals 18 residues. Written as DNA, the CDR3 is TGTGCCAGCAGCTTGGAGCTGGGCCCAGGCGGGGGGTACTCCGAGCAGTACTTC. Amino acids: CASSLELGPGGGYSEQYF.